The clone carrying this T cell receptor (beta chain) was recorded a few times. The antigen remains undetermined. A sample-barcoded 5' primer and a J-beta primer mix were used in a second PCR of roughly 6 to 11 cycles. TCRdb used MiXCR to reprocess the 5' RACE reads, holding one entry per CDR3 protein. The sample has some 1.5 million distinct CDR3 sequences, 35% to 45% seen once. The entry originates in a study of blood T cells in healthy people across ages. V dropped 8 bases and J dropped 1 base, with 4 bases sitting between them. CDR3 length: 11 amino acids. The germline V gene encodes CDR1 SEHNR and CDR2 FQNEAQ (reference sequence). General study points: Diversity of TCR beta per million T cells declined in a roughly linear way with age. More naive CD4+ cells and higher diversity were found in long-lived than in aged donors.

This chain connects TRBV7-9 to TRBJ2-3, with D unresolved. This clonotype was obtained from a woman aged 18 to 35 in good health. Sequencing used blood. The CDR3 region has the DNA TGTGCCAGCTTGGGCACAGATACGCAGTATTTT. Translating it yields CASLGTDTQYF. The variable domain in full, completed from reference TRBV7-9 and TRBJ2-3, reads DTGVSQNPRHKITKRGQNVTFRCDPISEHNRLYWYRQTLGQGPEFLTYFQNEAQLEKSRLLSDRFSAERPKGSFSTLEIQRTEQGDSAMYLCASLGTDTQYFGPGTRLTVL.